This TCR beta chain was identified during a study of blood T cell repertoires in COVID-19. In the study overall: Researchers got acute and convalescent COVID-19 samples from the United States, Italy and Spain. Nucleic acid was either cDNA or gDNA, and it came from T cells, B-cell-depleted T cells, or PBMCs.

Under the authors' procedure: Reference gene primer amplification gave nucleated cell count estimates. Sequenced by immunoSEQ multiplex PCR; TCRdb stores in-frame clones only, minus some. The D gene and trimming were derived from the DNA, and the V and J assignments and clone size from that table. Of approximately 250,000 clones in the sample, less than 90% were seen once. This clone was seen only once. Trimming took 2 bases from V and 5 from J; bases not matched to a gene: 9. The CDR3 runs 16 residues. Germline CDR1 WSHSY, CDR2 SAAADI. V is TRBV10-2 and J is TRBJ1-1; 9 bases line up with TRBD1. The sample was peripheral blood. The origin of this receptor is a man aged 25-45 years with active or convalescent COVID-19. The CDR3 loop reads CASSEGSTGGGTEAFF. CDR3 coding DNA: TGCGCCAGCAGTGAGGGGTCGACAGGGGGAGGTACTGAAGCTTTCTTT.